The present T cell receptor (beta chain) was sequenced within a study of T-cell reconstitution after alpha-beta-depleted transplantation in children. Whole-study results and caveats: Several hundred expanded graft clones reportedly supplied alpha-beta T cells about two months after transplant.

Preparing the TCRbeta library involved the use of unique molecular identifiers. TCRdb analysed the PCR reads with MiXCR anew, one entry per CDR3 protein. The sample yields tens of thousands of distinct CDR3 sequences, roughly 45% seen once. Turning to this clonotype: Antigen: not known.

The specimen comprised PBMCs, mostly from graft donor cells, sampled 360 days after TCRalphabeta/CD19-depleted stem cell transplant. The sequence came from a male patient between 5 and 17 years old who had a stem cell transplant for acute lymphoblastic leukemia, so the T cells may come from the graft donor.

The CDR3 loop reads CASSASGGSYNEQFF. The CDR3 DNA follows: TGTGCCAGCAGCGCTAGCGGGGGGTCCTACAATGAGCAGTTCTTC. This chain uses TRBV7-2 with TRBJ2-1; 11 positions agree with TRBD2. V was clipped by 5 bases and J by 1 base; unmatched bases: 1. CDR1 and CDR2 from the germline V gene are SGHTA and FQGNSA. This CDR3 region has 15 residues.